These T cell receptor beta chains were read from a single sample in a study of blood T cell repertoires in COVID-19. The assay was immunoSEQ multiplex PCR, and TCRdb's table has in-frame clones only and misses some. The profile shows approximately 50,000 clones, 75% to 95% of them singletons. The sample taken for sequencing was peripheral blood. These receptors were taken from a man aged 50 or older with active COVID-19. Each CDR3 is given with its conserved first and last residue. The D gene is left open where the match is weak. Part of the rows lack a size; the others show once, few, many or a class for expanded clones.

cdr3_nt: TGTGCCAGCAGCGTAGCTACGACAGTGACCGGGGAGCTGTTTTTT; cdr3_aa: CASSVATTVTGELFF; j_call: TRBJ2-2; d_call: NA; v_call: TRBV9; clone_size: NA
cdr3_nt: TGTGCCAGTAGTCAAAATGGCAATCAGCCCCAGCATTTT; cdr3_aa: CASSQNGNQPQHF; j_call: TRBJ1-5; d_call: NA; v_call: TRBV19; clone_size: NA
cdr3_nt: TGTGCCAGCAGCTTAGAGGCTAGCGGGAAGGAGTACAATGAGCAGTTCTTC; cdr3_aa: CASSLEASGKEYNEQFF; j_call: TRBJ2-1; d_call: TRBD2; v_call: TRBV7-2; clone_size: NA
cdr3_nt: TGCGCCAGCAGCCGGGACAGGGCGGCGAACACCGGGGAGCTGTTTTTT; cdr3_aa: CASSRDRAANTGELFF; j_call: TRBJ2-2; d_call: TRBD1; v_call: TRBV10-1; clone_size: NA
cdr3_nt: TGTGCCAGTAGTTCGGGCGGGGGTCGGAGGAATGAGCAGTTCTTC; cdr3_aa: CASSSGGGRRNEQFF; j_call: TRBJ2-1; d_call: TRBD2; v_call: TRBV19; clone_size: NA
cdr3_nt: TGTGCCAGCAGTCGTCCGGTTAGTGAGCAGTTCTTC; cdr3_aa: CASSRPVSEQFF; j_call: TRBJ2-1; d_call: NA; v_call: TRBV6-2/TRBV6-3; clone_size: NA
cdr3_nt: TGTGCCAGCAGCTCTAACACAGATACGCAGTATTTT; cdr3_aa: CASSSNTDTQYF; j_call: TRBJ2-3; d_call: NA; v_call: TRBV7-9; clone_size: few
cdr3_nt: TGCGCCAGCAGCTTTAACGGTGGTCAGCCCCAGCATTTT; cdr3_aa: CASSFNGGQPQHF; j_call: TRBJ1-5; d_call: NA; v_call: TRBV5-1; clone_size: few
cdr3_nt: TGTGCCAGCAGCTTAGCGTTTTTCGTGATTACGGGGGACGGGAATGAGCAGTTCTTC; cdr3_aa: CASSLAFFVITGDGNEQFF; j_call: TRBJ2-1; d_call: NA; v_call: TRBV7-2; clone_size: NA
cdr3_nt: TGTGCCAGCAGTTACTCACGGGGGGTAGGCAATCAGCCCCAGCATTTT; cdr3_aa: CASSYSRGVGNQPQHF; j_call: TRBJ1-5; d_call: NA; v_call: TRBV6-6; clone_size: once
cdr3_nt: TGTGCCAGCAGTGCTTCGGGGGGGGGAGAAGCTTTCTTT; cdr3_aa: CASSASGGGEAFF; j_call: TRBJ1-1; d_call: NA; v_call: TRBV25-1; clone_size: NA
cdr3_nt: TGTGCCAGCAAAGCGGGGGGGACCGGGGAGCTGTTTTTT; cdr3_aa: CASKAGGTGELFF; j_call: TRBJ2-2; d_call: TRBD2; v_call: TRBV6-5; clone_size: NA
cdr3_nt: TGTGCCAGCAGCTTAAGGGACAGGAGAACGAGGAATAGCAATCAGCCCCAGCATTTT; cdr3_aa: CASSLRDRRTRNSNQPQHF; j_call: TRBJ1-5; d_call: TRBD1; v_call: TRBV5-6; clone_size: NA
cdr3_nt: TGTGCCACCAGTGTAAGGGACAGGGACACCGGGGAGCTGTTTTTT; cdr3_aa: CATSVRDRDTGELFF; j_call: TRBJ2-2; d_call: TRBD1; v_call: TRBV24-1; clone_size: once
cdr3_nt: TGTGCTAGTGGTTTGGGGACAGGGTATACCTACGAGCAGTACTTC; cdr3_aa: CASGLGTGYTYEQYF; j_call: TRBJ2-7; d_call: TRBD1; v_call: TRBV12-5; clone_size: NA
cdr3_nt: TGTGCCAGCAGTTACTCGACATCCTCCTACGAGCAGTACTTC; cdr3_aa: CASSYSTSSYEQYF; j_call: TRBJ2-7; d_call: NA; v_call: TRBV6-6; clone_size: few
cdr3_nt: TGTGCCTGGAGTAACCCGGGACATAAGACTCGAGAGACCCAGTACTTC; cdr3_aa: CAWSNPGHKTRETQYF; j_call: TRBJ2-5; d_call: NA; v_call: TRBV30; clone_size: NA
cdr3_nt: TGTGCCAGCAGCGTAGACGCCGGGGCTAGCGGGGCCCGCGGTACGCAGTATTTT; cdr3_aa: CASSVDAGASGARGTQYF; j_call: TRBJ2-3; d_call: TRBD2; v_call: TRBV9; clone_size: NA